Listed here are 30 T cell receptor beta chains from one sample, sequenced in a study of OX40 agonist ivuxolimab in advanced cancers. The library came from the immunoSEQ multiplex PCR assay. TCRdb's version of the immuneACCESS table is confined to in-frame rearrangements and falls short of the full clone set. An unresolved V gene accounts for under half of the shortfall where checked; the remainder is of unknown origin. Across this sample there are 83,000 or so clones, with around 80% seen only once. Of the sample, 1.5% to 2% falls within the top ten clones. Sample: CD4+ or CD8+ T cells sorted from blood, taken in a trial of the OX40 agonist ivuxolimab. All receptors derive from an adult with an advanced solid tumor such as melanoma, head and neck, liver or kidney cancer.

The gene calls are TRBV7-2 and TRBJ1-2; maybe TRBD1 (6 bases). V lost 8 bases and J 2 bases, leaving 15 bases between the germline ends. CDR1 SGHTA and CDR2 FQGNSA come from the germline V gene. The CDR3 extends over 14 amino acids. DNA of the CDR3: TGTGCCAGCGCCTTAGGAGGGGGGAACTATGGCTACACCTTC. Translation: CASALGGGNYGYTF.

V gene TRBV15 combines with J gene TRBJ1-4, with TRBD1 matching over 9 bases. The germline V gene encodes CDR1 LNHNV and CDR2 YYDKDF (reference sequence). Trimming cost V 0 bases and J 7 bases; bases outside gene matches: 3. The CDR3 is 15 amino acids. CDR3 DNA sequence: TGTGCCACCAGCAGAGATGACAGGGGGGGTGAAAAACTGTTTTTT. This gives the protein CATSRDDRGGEKLFF.

The CDR3 protein is CASSEIISGEGARYSNQPQHF. The CDR3 DNA reads as TGTGCCAGCAGTGAAATTATCTCTGGAGAGGGGGCGCGATATAGCAATCAGCCCCAGCATTTT. The chain recombines TRBV2 with TRBJ1-5; 7 positions agree with TRBD1. CDR3 length: 21 residues. Germline values: CDR1 SNHLY, CDR2 FYNNEI. V trimming: 2 bases; J trimming: 0 bases; junction bases outside the gene matches: 19. Using reference TRBV2 and TRBJ1-5 for the parts outside the CDR3, the full variable domain is EPEVTQTPSHQVTQMGQEVILRCVPISNHLYFYWYRQILGQKVEFLVSFYNNEISEKSEIFDDQFSVERPDGSNFTLKIRSTKLEDSAMYFCASSEIISGEGARYSNQPQHFGDGTRLSIL.

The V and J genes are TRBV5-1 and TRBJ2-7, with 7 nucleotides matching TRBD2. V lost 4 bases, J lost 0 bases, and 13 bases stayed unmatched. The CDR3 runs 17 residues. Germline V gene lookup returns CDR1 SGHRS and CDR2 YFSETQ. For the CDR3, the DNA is TGCGCCAGCAGCCCCCCTGGTACAGCGGGGAACTCCTACGAGCAGTACTTC. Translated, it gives CASSPPGTAGNSYEQYF.

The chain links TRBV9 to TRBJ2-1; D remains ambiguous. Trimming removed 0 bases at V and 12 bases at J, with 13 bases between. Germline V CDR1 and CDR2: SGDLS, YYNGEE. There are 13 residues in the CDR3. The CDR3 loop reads CASSVDRQDGQFF. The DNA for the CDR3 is TGTGCCAGCAGCGTAGACCGCCAGGACGGGCAGTTCTTC.

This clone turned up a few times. CDR3 sequence: CASSESRREQPQHF. The CDR3 DNA is TGCGCCAGCAGTGAGAGCCGTCGGGAGCAGCCCCAGCATTTT. V is TRBV10-2 and J is TRBJ1-5; D gene uncertain. CDR1 WSHSY and CDR2 SAAADI come from the germline V gene. The V end lost 2 bases, the J end lost 7 bases, and 12 bases lay between the germline ends. The CDR3 sequence is 14 residues long.

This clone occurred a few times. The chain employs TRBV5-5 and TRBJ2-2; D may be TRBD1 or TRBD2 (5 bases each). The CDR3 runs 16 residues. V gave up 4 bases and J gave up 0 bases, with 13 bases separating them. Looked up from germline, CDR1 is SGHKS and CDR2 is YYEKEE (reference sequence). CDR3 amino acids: CASSPGPTANTGELFF. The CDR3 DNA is TGTGCCAGCAGCCCGGGGCCGACGGCGAACACCGGGGAGCTGTTTTTT. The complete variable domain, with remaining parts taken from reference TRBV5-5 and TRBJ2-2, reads DAGVTQSPTHLIKTRGQQVTLRCSPISGHKSVSWYQQVLGQGPQFIFQYYEKEERGRGNFPDRFSARQFPNYSSELNVNALLLGDSALYLCASSPGPTANTGELFFGEGSRLTVL.

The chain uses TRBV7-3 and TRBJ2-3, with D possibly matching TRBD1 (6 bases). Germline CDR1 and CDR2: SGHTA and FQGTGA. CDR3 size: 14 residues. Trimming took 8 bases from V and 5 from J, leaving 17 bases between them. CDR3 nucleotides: TGTGCCAGCGCTGCAGGGGCCCGTAAAGATACGCAGTATTTT. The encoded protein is CASAAGARKDTQYF.

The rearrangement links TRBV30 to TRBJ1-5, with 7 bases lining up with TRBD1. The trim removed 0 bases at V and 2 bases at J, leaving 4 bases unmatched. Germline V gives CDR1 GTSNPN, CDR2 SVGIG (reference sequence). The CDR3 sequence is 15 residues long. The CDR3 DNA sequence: TGTGCCTGGAGTGTACGGGACAGAGGCAATCAGCCCCAGCATTTT. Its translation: CAWSVRDRGNQPQHF. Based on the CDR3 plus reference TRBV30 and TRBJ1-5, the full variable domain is SQTIHQWPATLVQPVGSPLSLECTVEGTSNPNLYWYRQAAGRGLQLLFYSVGIGQISSEVPQNLSASRPQDRQFILSSKKLLLSDSGFYLCAWSVRDRGNQPQHFGDGTRLSIL.

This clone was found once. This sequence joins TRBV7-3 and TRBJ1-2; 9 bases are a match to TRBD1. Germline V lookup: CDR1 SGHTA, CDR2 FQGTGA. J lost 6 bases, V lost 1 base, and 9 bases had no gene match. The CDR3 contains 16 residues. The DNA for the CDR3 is TGTGCCAGCAGCTTAAAGCCGGGGACAGGGACTCATGGCTACACCTTC. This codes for CASSLKPGTGTHGYTF. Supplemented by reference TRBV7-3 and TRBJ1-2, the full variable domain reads GAGVSQTPSNKVTEKGKYVELRCDPISGHTALYWYRQSLGQGPEFLIYFQGTGAADDSGLPNDRFFAVRPEGSVSTLKIQRTERGDSAVYLCASSLKPGTGTHGYTFGSGTRLTVV.

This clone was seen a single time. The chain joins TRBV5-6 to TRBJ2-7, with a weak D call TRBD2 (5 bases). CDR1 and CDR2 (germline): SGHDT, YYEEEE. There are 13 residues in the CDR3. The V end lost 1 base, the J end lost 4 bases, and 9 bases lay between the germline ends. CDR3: CASSLYPGYEQYF. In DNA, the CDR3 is TGTGCCAGCAGCTTGTATCCGGGATACGAGCAGTACTTC.

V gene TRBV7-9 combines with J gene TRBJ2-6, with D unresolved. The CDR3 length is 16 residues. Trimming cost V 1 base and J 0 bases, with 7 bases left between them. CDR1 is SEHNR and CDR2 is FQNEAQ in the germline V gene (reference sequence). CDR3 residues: CASSLVGSSGANVLTF. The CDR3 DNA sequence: TGTGCCAGCAGCTTAGTTGGTTCCTCTGGGGCCAACGTCCTGACTTTC.

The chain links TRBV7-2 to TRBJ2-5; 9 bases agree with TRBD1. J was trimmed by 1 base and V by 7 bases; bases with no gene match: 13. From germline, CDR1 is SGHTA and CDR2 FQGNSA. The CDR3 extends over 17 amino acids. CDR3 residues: CASTRGQGFGAQETQYF. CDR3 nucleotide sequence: TGTGCCAGCACCCGAGGACAGGGGTTCGGGGCCCAAGAGACCCAGTACTTC.

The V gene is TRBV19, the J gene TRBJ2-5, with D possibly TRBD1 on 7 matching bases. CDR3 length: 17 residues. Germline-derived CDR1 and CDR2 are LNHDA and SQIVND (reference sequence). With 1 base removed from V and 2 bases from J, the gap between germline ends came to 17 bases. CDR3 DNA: TGTGCCAGTAGTATAGTTGGCCCAGGGGGGATTCAAGAGACCCAGTACTTC. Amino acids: CASSIVGPGGIQETQYF.

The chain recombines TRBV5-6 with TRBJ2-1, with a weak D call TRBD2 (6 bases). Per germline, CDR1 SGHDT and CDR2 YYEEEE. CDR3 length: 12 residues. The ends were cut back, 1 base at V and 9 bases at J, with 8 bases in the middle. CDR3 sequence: CASSLWGGEQFF. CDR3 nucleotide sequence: TGTGCCAGCAGCTTGTGGGGAGGTGAGCAGTTCTTC.

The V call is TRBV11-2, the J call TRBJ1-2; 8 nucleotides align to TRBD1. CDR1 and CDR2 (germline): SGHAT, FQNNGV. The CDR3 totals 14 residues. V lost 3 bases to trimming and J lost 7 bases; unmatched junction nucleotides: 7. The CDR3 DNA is TGTGCCAGCAGCTTGGGACAGGAATCGCTTGGCTACACCTTC. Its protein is CASSLGQESLGYTF.

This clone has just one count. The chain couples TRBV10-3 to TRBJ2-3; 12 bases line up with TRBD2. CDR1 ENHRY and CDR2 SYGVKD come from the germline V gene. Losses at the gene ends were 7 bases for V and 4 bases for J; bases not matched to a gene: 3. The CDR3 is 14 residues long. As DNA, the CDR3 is TGTGCCATCAAGCTAGCGGGGGGGCCAGATACGCAGTATTTT. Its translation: CAIKLAGGPDTQYF.

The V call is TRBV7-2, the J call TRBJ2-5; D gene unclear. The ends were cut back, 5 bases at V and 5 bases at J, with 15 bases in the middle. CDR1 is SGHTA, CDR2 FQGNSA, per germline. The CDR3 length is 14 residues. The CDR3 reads CASSVDSGRETQYF. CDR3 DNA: TGTGCCAGCAGCGTAGACTCGGGCCGGGAGACCCAGTACTTC.

This CDR3 reads CASSLQGNEQFF. The CDR3 DNA reads TGTGCCAGCAGCTTACAGGGCAATGAGCAGTTCTTC. The gene calls are TRBV7-3 and TRBJ2-1; tentative D call: TRBD1 (5 bases). Between the trimmed V and J ends, which lost 2 bases and 6 bases, there was a span of 5 bases. CDR1 SGHTA and CDR2 FQGTGA come from the germline V gene. There are 12 residues in the CDR3.

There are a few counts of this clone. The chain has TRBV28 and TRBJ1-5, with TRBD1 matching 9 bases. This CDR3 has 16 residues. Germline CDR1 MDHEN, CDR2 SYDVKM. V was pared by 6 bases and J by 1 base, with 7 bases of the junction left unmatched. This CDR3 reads CASSFGTGPSNQPQHF. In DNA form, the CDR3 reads TGTGCCAGCAGCTTTGGGACAGGGCCCAGCAATCAGCCCCAGCATTTT.

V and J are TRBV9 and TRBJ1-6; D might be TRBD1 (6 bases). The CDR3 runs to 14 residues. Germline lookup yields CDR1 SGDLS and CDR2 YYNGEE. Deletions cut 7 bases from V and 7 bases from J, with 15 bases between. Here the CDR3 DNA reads TGTGCCAGCGGAGTACAGGGACTGAATTCACCCCTCCACTTT. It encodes CASGVQGLNSPLHF.

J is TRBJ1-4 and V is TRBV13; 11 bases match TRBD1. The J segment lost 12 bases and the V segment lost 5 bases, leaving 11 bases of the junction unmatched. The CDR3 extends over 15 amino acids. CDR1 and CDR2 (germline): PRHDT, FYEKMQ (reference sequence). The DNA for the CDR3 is TGTGCCAGCAGCCCACATCCGGACAGGGGGCCCCAACTGTTTTTT. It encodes CASSPHPDRGPQLFF.

This CDR3 is CASTPGAGGIGYEQYF. The DNA for the CDR3 is TGTGCCAGCACCCCTGGGGCAGGGGGTATCGGGTACGAGCAGTACTTC. The chain links TRBV28 to TRBJ2-7, with 7 nucleotides matching TRBD1. Trimming at V came to 7 bases and at J to 4 bases, leaving 16 bases not matched to a gene. The germline V gene encodes CDR1 MDHEN and CDR2 SYDVKM. The CDR3 length is 16 residues.

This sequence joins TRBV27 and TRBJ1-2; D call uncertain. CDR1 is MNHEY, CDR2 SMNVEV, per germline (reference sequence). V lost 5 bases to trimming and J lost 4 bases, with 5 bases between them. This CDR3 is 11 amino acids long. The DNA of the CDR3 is TGTGCCAGCAGTGACCGCTATGGCTACACCTTC. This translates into CASSDRYGYTF.

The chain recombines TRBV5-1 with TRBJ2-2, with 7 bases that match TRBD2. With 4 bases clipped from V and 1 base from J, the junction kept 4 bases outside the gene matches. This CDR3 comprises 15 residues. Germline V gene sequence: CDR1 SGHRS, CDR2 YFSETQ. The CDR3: CASSRGTKNTGELFF. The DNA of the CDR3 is TGCGCCAGCAGCCGAGGGACTAAGAACACCGGGGAGCTGTTTTTT.

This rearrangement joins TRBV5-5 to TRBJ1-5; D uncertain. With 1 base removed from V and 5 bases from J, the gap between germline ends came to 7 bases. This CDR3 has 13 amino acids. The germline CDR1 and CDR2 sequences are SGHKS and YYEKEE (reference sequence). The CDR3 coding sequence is TGTGCCAGCAGCTTGAACGTCTATCAGCCCCAGCATTTT. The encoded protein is CASSLNVYQPQHF.

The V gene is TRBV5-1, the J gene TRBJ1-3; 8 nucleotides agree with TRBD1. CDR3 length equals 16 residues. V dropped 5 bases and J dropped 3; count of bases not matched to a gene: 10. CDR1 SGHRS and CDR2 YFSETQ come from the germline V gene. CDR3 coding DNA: TGCGCCAGCAGTAATCTCGACAGGGGTGGTGGAAACACCATATATTTT. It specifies CASSNLDRGGGNTIYF.

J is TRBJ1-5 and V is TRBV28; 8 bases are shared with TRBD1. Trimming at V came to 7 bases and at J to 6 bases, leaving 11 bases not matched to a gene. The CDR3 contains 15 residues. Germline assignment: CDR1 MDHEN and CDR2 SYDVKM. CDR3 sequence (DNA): TGTGCCAGCAAATCACTGGACAGGGAGGTTCAGCCCCAGCATTTT. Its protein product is CASKSLDREVQPQHF.

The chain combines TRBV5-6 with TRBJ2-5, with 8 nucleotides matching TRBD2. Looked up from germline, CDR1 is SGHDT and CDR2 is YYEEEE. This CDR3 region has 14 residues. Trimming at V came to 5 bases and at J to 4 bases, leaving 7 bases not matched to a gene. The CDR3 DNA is TGTGCCAGCAGGGGGCGGGAGGTTGTAGAGACCCAGTACTTC. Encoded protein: CASRGREVVETQYF.

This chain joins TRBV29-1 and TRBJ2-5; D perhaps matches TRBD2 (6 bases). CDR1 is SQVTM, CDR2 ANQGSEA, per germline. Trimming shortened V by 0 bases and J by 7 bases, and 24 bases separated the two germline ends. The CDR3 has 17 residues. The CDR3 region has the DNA TGCAGCGTTGAAGATGGTCGGTCCCGTGGTCGGCGGGGGACCCAGTACTTC. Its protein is CSVEDGRSRGRRGTQYF.